This record covers a single T cell receptor beta chain. The data were produced by immunoSEQ multiplex PCR, yet TCRdb's version contains in-frame clones alone and is incomplete. The data show about 200,000 clones, about 88% seen once. The germline V gene encodes CDR1 MNHNY and CDR2 SVGAGI (reference sequence). Trimming removed 5 bases at V and 4 bases at J, with 11 bases between. The CDR3 loop spans 13 amino acids. The sample comes from a study of blood T cell repertoires in COVID-19. This rearrangement joins TRBV6-6 to TRBJ1-2, with D hard to call. The sample comprised peripheral blood. This TCR was sampled from a man aged 50 to 59 with COVID-19, enrolled during active disease. The CDR3 protein is CASSTSEGYGYTF. The CDR3 DNA is TGTGCCAGCAGTACCTCTGAGGGCTATGGCTACACCTTC.